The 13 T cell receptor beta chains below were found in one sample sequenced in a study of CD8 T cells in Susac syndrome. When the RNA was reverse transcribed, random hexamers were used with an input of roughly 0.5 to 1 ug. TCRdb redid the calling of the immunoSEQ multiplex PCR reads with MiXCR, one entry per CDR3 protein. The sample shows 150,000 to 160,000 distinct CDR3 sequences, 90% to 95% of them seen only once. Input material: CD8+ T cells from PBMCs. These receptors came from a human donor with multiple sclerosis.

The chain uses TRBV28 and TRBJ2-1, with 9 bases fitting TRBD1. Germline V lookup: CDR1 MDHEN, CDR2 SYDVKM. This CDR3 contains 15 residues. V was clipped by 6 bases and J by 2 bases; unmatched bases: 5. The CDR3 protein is CASSPGQGPYNEQFF. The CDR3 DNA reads TGTGCCAGCAGCCCTGGACAGGGGCCCTACAATGAGCAGTTCTTC.

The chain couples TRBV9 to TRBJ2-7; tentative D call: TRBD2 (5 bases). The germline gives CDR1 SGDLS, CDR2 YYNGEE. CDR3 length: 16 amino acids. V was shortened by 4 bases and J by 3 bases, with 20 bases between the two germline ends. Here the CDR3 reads CASSKTHRTSIYEQYF. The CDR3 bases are TGTGCCAGCAGCAAAACACATCGGACTTCCATCTACGAGCAGTACTTC. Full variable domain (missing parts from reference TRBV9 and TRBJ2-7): DSGVTQTPKHLITATGQRVTLRCSPRSGDLSVYWYQQSLDQGLQFLIQYYNGEERAKGNILERFSAQQFPDLHSELNLSSLELGDSALYFCASSKTHRTSIYEQYFGPGTRLTVT.

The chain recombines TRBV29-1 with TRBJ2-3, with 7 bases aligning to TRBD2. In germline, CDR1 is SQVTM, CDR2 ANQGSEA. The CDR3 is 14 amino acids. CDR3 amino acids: CRTFPPSGTDTQYF. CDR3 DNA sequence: TGCAGGACCTTCCCGCCTAGCGGAACAGATACGCAGTATTTT.

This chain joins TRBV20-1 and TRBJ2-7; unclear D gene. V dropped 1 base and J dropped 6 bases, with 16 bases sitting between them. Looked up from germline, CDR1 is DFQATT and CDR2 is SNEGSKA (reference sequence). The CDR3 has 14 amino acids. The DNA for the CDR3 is TGCAGTGCTAGAGGAGGCCCATTCCCATCCGAGCAGTACTTC. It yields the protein CSARGGPFPSEQYF.

This CDR3 is CSVPGRTEAFF. CDR3 nucleotides: TGCAGCGTTCCGGGCCGGACTGAAGCTTTCTTT. The genes are TRBV29-1 and TRBJ1-1; D remains unclear. V was cut by 5 bases and J by 5 bases, with 9 bases left in between. The CDR3 runs to 11 residues. From germline, CDR1 is SQVTM and CDR2 ANQGSEA.

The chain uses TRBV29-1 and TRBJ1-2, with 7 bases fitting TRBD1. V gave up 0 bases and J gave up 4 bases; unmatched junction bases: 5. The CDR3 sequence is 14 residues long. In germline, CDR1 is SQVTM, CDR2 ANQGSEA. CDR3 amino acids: CSVEDQQGTYGYTF. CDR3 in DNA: TGCAGCGTTGAAGACCAACAGGGGACCTATGGCTACACCTTC.

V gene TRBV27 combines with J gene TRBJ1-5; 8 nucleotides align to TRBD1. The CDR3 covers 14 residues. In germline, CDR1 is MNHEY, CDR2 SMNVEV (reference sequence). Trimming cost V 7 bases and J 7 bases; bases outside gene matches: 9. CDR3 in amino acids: CASNPGQGNQPQHF. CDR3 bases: TGTGCCAGCAATCCCGGACAGGGAAACCAGCCCCAGCATTTT.

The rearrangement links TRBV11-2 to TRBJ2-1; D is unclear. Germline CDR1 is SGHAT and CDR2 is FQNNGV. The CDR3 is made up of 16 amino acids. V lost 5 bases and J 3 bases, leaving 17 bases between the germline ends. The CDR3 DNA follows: TGTGCCAGCAGCATCTACTACGACGGGCTCTACAATGAGCAGTTCTTC. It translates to CASSIYYDGLYNEQFF. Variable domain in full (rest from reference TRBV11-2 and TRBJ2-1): EAGVAQSPRYKIIEKRQSVAFWCNPISGHATLYWYQQILGQGPKLLIQFQNNGVVDDSQLPKDRFSAERLKGVDSTLKIQPAKLEDSAVYLCASSIYYDGLYNEQFFGPGTRLTVL.

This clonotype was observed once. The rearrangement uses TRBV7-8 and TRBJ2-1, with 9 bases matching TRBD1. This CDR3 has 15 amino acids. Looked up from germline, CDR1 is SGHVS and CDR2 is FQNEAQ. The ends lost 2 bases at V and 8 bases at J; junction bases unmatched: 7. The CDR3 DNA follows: TGTGCCAGCAGCTTACCCGGGACAGGGCCCCATGAGCAGTTCTTC. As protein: CASSLPGTGPHEQFF. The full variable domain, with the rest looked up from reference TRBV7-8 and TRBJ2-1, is GAGVSQSPRYKVAKRGQDVALRCDPISGHVSLFWYQQALGQGPEFLTYFQNEAQLDKSGLPSDRFFAERPEGSVSTLKIQRTQQEDSAVYLCASSLPGTGPHEQFFGPGTRLTVL.

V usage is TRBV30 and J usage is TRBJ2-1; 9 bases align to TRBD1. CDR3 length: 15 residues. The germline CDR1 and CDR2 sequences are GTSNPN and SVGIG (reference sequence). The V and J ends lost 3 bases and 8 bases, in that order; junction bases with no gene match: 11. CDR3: CAWRRRDRALDEQFF. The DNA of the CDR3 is TGTGCCTGGAGGCGACGGGACAGGGCTTTGGATGAGCAGTTCTTC.

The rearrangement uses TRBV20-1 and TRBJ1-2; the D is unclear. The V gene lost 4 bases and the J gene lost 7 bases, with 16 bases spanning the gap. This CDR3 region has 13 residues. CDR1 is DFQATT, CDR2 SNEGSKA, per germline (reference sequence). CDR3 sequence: CSAIDSSGSGYTF. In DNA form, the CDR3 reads TGCAGTGCTATAGACTCTAGCGGCTCTGGCTACACCTTC.

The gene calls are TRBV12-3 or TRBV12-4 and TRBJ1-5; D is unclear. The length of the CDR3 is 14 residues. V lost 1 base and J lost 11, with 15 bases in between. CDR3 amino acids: CASSLGPGSETQHF. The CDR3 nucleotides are TGTGCCAGCAGTTTAGGACCTGGCTCCGAGACCCAGCATTTT.

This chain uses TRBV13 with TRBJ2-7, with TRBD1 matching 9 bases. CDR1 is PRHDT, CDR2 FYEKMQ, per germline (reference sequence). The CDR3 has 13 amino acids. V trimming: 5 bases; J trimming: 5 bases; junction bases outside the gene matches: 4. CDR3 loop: CASSEGQGNEQYF. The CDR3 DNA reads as TGTGCCAGCAGCGAGGGACAGGGAAACGAGCAGTACTTC.